The clone carrying this T cell receptor beta chain was counted a single time. The antigen is not known. The V gene lost 5 bases and the J gene lost 4 bases, with 19 bases spanning the gap. The CDR3 has 15 residues. CDR1 is GTSNPN, CDR2 SVGIG, per germline (reference sequence). This sample was included in a study of glioma-infiltrating T cells after dendritic cell vaccination. Looking at the study overall: Treatment, given 2003 to 2012, was autologous tumor lysate-pulsed dendritic cell vaccination.

Study-wide results and limits: Survival was not directly related to TCR clonality in these patients.

Noted time point: after dendritic cell vaccination, including at tumor progression/relapse. Amplification used 60 V beta primers and 13 J beta primers. The table came from immunoSEQ multiplex PCR; TCRdb's copy has only in-frame clones and leaves some out. The table records 110,000 or so clones, nearly 90% of them present only once. V gene TRBV30 combines with J gene TRBJ2-3; perhaps TRBD2 as D (5 bases). Sequencing used blood, obtained after dendritic cell vaccination. The origin of this receptor is a human donor with glioblastoma. Here the CDR3 reads CAWRRTGEGADTQYF. CDR3 nucleotides: TGTGCCTGGCGGCGGACCGGCGAGGGAGCAGATACGCAGTATTTT.